Presented here are 25 T cell receptor beta chains from one specimen sequenced in a study of technical replicates of blood from several donors. Produced via immunoSEQ multiplex PCR; TCRdb's table is partial and in-frame only. This sample carries around 80,000 clones, 85% to 95% of them seen once, and the ten largest clones take 0.39%. The sequenced sample was T cells isolated from PBMCs. The source of these receptors is a human donor in good health.

The gene calls are TRBV7-2 and TRBJ2-5; 8 bases are shared with TRBD2. V was pared by 2 bases and J by 2 bases, with 7 bases of the junction left unmatched. Per the germline V gene, CDR1 is SGHTA and CDR2 is FQGNSA. The CDR3 extends over 16 amino acids. CDR3 loop: CASSLLVREVQETQYF. CDR3 DNA sequence: TGTGCCAGCAGCTTATTAGTGCGGGAGGTACAAGAGACCCAGTACTTC. Drawing the rest from reference TRBV7-2 and TRBJ2-5, the complete variable domain is GAGVSQSPSNKVTEKGKDVELRCDPISGHTALYWYRQSLGQGLEFLIYFQGNSAPDKSGLPSDRFSAERTGGSVSTLTIQRTQQEDSAVYLCASSLLVREVQETQYFGPGTRLLVL.

The V call is TRBV19, the J call TRBJ2-1; 10 positions match TRBD2. Germline V gene lookup returns CDR1 LNHDA and CDR2 SQIVND (reference sequence). The CDR3 has 18 residues. The trim removed 4 bases at V and 7 bases at J, leaving 16 bases unmatched. The chain's CDR3 is CASSSRGAGGTLLNEQFF. The CDR3, as DNA: TGTGCCAGTAGTAGCCGAGGAGCGGGAGGGACCCTCTTAAATGAGCAGTTCTTC.

This chain joins TRBV27 and TRBJ2-1; the D is unclear. Trimming pared 2 bases from V and 5 bases from J, leaving 7 bases between. The CDR3 contains 13 residues. The V gene's germline CDR1 is MNHEY and CDR2 SMNVEV (reference sequence). The DNA for the CDR3 is TGTGCCAGCAGTTTAAATCTTGACAATGAGCAGTTCTTC. It codes for CASSLNLDNEQFF.

This chain links TRBV19 with TRBJ2-2; unclear D gene. Trimming removed 4 bases at V and 3 bases at J, with 21 bases between. CDR3 length equals 18 residues. Looked up from germline, CDR1 is LNHDA and CDR2 is SQIVND (reference sequence). Here the CDR3 DNA reads TGTGCCAGTAGTAGGGTGGTTTTCGGGTCGTCGGACACCGGGGAGCTGTTTTTT. Translated, it gives CASSRVVFGSSDTGELFF.

This chain joins TRBV19 and TRBJ2-3; 10 bases map to TRBD2. Trimming cost V 1 base and J 6 bases; bases outside gene matches: 10. Germline V gene lookup returns CDR1 LNHDA and CDR2 SQIVND (reference sequence). CDR3 size: 17 residues. CDR3 DNA sequence: TGTGCCAGTAGTATAGTGGAGACAGCGGGAGGGCCGGATACGCAGTATTTT. This encodes CASSIVETAGGPDTQYF.

V gene TRBV27 combines with J gene TRBJ1-5; D unclear. The ends were cut back, 10 bases at V and 1 base at J, with 17 bases in the middle. Germline V gives CDR1 MNHEY, CDR2 SMNVEV (reference sequence). The CDR3 has 15 amino acids. This chain's CDR3 is CATSRGHQSNQPQHF. The CDR3 nucleotides read TGTGCCACCTCTCGAGGGCACCAAAGCAATCAGCCCCAGCATTTT.

The chain carries TRBV27 and TRBJ2-7, with D unresolved. Deletions cut 6 bases from V and 1 base from J, with 13 bases between. This CDR3 has 14 amino acids. Germline lookup yields CDR1 MNHEY and CDR2 SMNVEV (reference sequence). For the CDR3, the DNA is TGTGCCAGCAGCATGAGGTTTATTTCCTACGAGCAGTACTTC. This sequence encodes CASSMRFISYEQYF.

Remarks on this clone: The same CDR3 can be traced to other DNA sequences in this sample. The J gene is TRBJ1-2, the V gene TRBV5-1; no clear D gene. Trimming stripped 2 bases from V and 4 bases from J, with 9 bases between. The CDR3 is 13 residues long. The germline V gene encodes CDR1 SGHRS and CDR2 YFSETQ. CDR3 sequence (DNA): TGCGCCAGCAGCTTAGGCAGACTCTATGGCTACACCTTC. Translating it yields CASSLGRLYGYTF.

The J gene is TRBJ2-5, the V gene TRBV27; 11 bases line up with TRBD2. The CDR3 runs 15 residues. Germline values: CDR1 MNHEY, CDR2 SMNVEV (reference sequence). Trimming cost V 6 bases and J 0 bases; bases outside gene matches: 3. The CDR3 spells CASRRTSGYQETQYF. Written as DNA, the CDR3 is TGTGCCAGCAGGCGGACTAGCGGGTACCAAGAGACCCAGTACTTC.

J is TRBJ1-1 and V is TRBV7-8, with D perhaps matching TRBD1 (6 bases). The germline gives CDR1 SGHVS, CDR2 FQNEAQ. The V end lost 4 bases, the J end lost 7 bases, and 13 bases lay between the germline ends. This CDR3 has 13 residues. As DNA, the CDR3 is TGTGCCAGCAGCTCACAGGGTGTTAGTGAAGCTTTCTTT. Protein product: CASSSQGVSEAFF.

The chain employs TRBV5-6 and TRBJ1-1, with 9 positions matching TRBD1. Germline trimming cut 3 bases from V and 11 bases from J; bases unmatched to any gene: 23. CDR3 length equals 18 residues. The germline gives CDR1 SGHDT, CDR2 YYEEEE. CDR3 residues: CASSSITGGANIMAWAFF. CDR3 nucleotide sequence: TGTGCCAGCAGCTCAATTACAGGGGGCGCGAACATTATGGCTTGGGCTTTCTTT.

This chain joins TRBV6-1 and TRBJ2-7; D is unresolved. Germline V gives CDR1 MNHNS, CDR2 SASEGT. The length of the CDR3 is 11 residues. V lost 11 bases, J lost 4 bases, and 12 bases lay in between. CDR3 amino acids: CASSYAYEQYF. CDR3 in DNA: TGTGCCTCCTCCTACGCTTACGAGCAGTACTTC.

This sequence joins TRBV29-1 and TRBJ2-1; D remains ambiguous. Per the germline V gene, CDR1 is SQVTM and CDR2 is ANQGSEA. V shed 3 bases and J shed 3 bases, with 6 bases lying between them. The CDR3 totals 12 residues. The CDR3 DNA reads as TGCAGCGTTGATCTTAGCTACAATGAGCAGTTCTTC. It is translated as CSVDLSYNEQFF.

This rearrangement joins TRBV28 to TRBJ1-5, with TRBD1 as a possible D gene (5 bases). The CDR3 sequence is 13 residues long. Germline values: CDR1 MDHEN, CDR2 SYDVKM. The V end lost 8 bases, the J end lost 7 bases, and 15 bases lay between the germline ends. CDR3 sequence reads: CASFRVWGQPQHF. In DNA form, the CDR3 reads TGTGCCAGCTTCAGGGTGTGGGGACAGCCCCAGCATTTT.

This chain connects TRBV10-3 to TRBJ1-1, with D possibly TRBD1 on 6 matching bases. Per germline, CDR1 ENHRY and CDR2 SYGVKD. V was clipped by 7 bases and J by 11 bases, with 23 bases between them. The CDR3 extends over 14 amino acids. In nucleotides, the CDR3 is TGTGCCATCACGAATGACGGGGGGTTTCAGGGGGCTTTCTTT. Translation gives CAITNDGGFQGAFF.

The V gene is TRBV7-9, the J gene TRBJ1-3, with TRBD1 identical over 7 bases. CDR3 length: 15 amino acids. Per germline, CDR1 SEHNR and CDR2 FQNEAQ (reference sequence). After removal of 1 base from V and 6 bases from J, the junction contained 6 bases not matched to a gene. CDR3 nucleotides: TGTGCCAGCAGCTTAGGACAGGGAATGGAAAACACCATATATTTT. Amino acids: CASSLGQGMENTIYF.

The DNA for the CDR3 is TGTGCCAGCAGTCCGGCAGGGGATGAGCAGTTCTTC. It yields the protein CASSPAGDEQFF. The chain couples TRBV27 to TRBJ2-1, with a tentative D call TRBD1 (6 bases). CDR3 length equals 12 residues. The V and J ends lost 5 bases and 8 bases respectively, with 10 bases between them. Germline V gives CDR1 MNHEY, CDR2 SMNVEV (reference sequence).

The rearrangement joins TRBV6-5 to TRBJ2-7; TRBD1 matches 7 bases. CDR3 length: 15 residues. In germline, CDR1 is MNHEY, CDR2 SVGAGI. V dropped 2 bases and J dropped 2; count of bases not matched to a gene: 6. The CDR3 coding sequence is TGTGCCAGCAGTTACACAGGGGAGCCCACCTACGAGCAGTACTTC. As protein: CASSYTGEPTYEQYF.

For the CDR3, the DNA is TGTGCCAGCAGTCCAGGGGAGGGGAGCAAGCCCCAGCATTTT. It encodes CASSPGEGSKPQHF. The V call is TRBV28, the J call TRBJ1-5, with D perhaps matching TRBD1 (6 bases). The CDR3 consists of 14 residues. V was shortened by 5 bases and J by 8 bases, with 16 bases between the two germline ends. The germline gives CDR1 MDHEN, CDR2 SYDVKM.

The chain couples TRBV27 to TRBJ2-7; a weak D match, TRBD2 (6 bases). V shed 7 bases and J shed 0 bases, with 10 bases lying between them. This CDR3 is 13 amino acids long. Germline V gives CDR1 MNHEY, CDR2 SMNVEV (reference sequence). For the CDR3, the DNA is TGTGCCAGCATTCCGGGAGACTCCTACGAGCAGTACTTC. Its translation: CASIPGDSYEQYF.

DNA of the CDR3: TGTGCCAGCAGCCATATTGGACTAGCCGGGGAGCTGTTTTTT. Its protein is CASSHIGLAGELFF. The V gene is TRBV5-6, the J gene TRBJ2-2; 7 bases align to TRBD2. Germline V gives CDR1 SGHDT, CDR2 YYEEEE. The CDR3 has 14 amino acids. The V segment lost 4 bases and the J segment 6 bases; nucleotides outside the gene matches: 6. The whole variable domain, filled in from reference TRBV5-6 and TRBJ2-2, reads DAGVTQSPTHLIKTRGQQVTLRCSPKSGHDTVSWYQQALGQGPQFIFQYYEEEERQRGNFPDRFSGHQFPNYSSELNVNALLLGDSALYLCASSHIGLAGELFFGEGSRLTVL.

This clone came up once. The rearrangement uses TRBV18 and TRBJ2-5; the match to TRBD1 covers 7 bases. The V gene end was trimmed by 6 bases and the J gene end by 1 base; junction bases not matched to a gene: 5. The CDR3 runs 14 residues. In germline, CDR1 is KGHSH, CDR2 LQKENI. The DNA for the CDR3 is TGTGCCAGCTCTCTTCGACAGGGCCAAGAGACCCAGTACTTC. It specifies CASSLRQGQETQYF.

This clone was detected only once. This chain connects TRBV4-1 to TRBJ2-1, with 14 bases fitting TRBD2. CDR1 MGHRA and CDR2 YSYEKL come from the germline V gene. CDR3 size: 20 residues. The V and J ends lost 3 bases and 7 bases, in that order; junction bases with no gene match: 17. CDR3 residues: CASSHSSGTSGSYARNEQFF. The CDR3 coding sequence is TGCGCCAGCAGCCATTCCTCAGGGACTAGCGGGAGTTACGCTAGAAATGAGCAGTTCTTC.

This chain links TRBV5-6 with TRBJ1-2; tentatively, D is TRBD1 (5 bases). CDR3 length: 13 amino acids. The V end lost 0 bases, the J end lost 2 bases, and 5 bases lay between the germline ends. The germline gives CDR1 SGHDT, CDR2 YYEEEE. The CDR3 DNA reads TGTGCCAGCAGCTTGGAGGGGAACTATGGCTACACCTTC. Residues: CASSLEGNYGYTF.

This rearrangement joins TRBV28 to TRBJ1-5; 9 bases map to TRBD1. This CDR3 is built from 15 residues. The V and J ends lost 5 bases and 11 bases, in that order; junction bases with no gene match: 13. Germline V gives CDR1 MDHEN, CDR2 SYDVKM. CDR3 in amino acids: CASSPPGQGVPAQHF. DNA for the CDR3: TGTGCCAGCAGTCCGCCGGGACAGGGTGTTCCAGCCCAGCATTTT.